This T cell receptor (beta chain) was obtained from a study of early T cells in non-severe SARS-CoV-2 infection. For the study at large: Unsorted whole-blood RNA was sequenced in bulk, leaving chains unpaired.

Individually, cDNA molecules had unique molecular identifiers attached to them. Each CDR3 protein gets one entry after TCRdb re-called the 5' RACE reads with MiXCR. The sample has about 25,000 distinct CDR3 sequences, 5.5% seen once. Overall study findings and caveats: Anti-spike CD8 responses were favored by VDJdb matching, which missed private and CD4 specificities.

Ten or more counts support this clonotype. What it binds is unknown. CDR3 size: 15 residues. The V gene's germline CDR1 is SGHRS and CDR2 YFSETQ. V gave up 0 bases and J gave up 2 bases, with 11 bases separating them. Sequencing was done on a sample of whole blood. The V and J genes are TRBV5-1 and TRBJ2-5; the D gene is possibly TRBD2 (6 bases). The origin of this receptor is an adult who was a healthcare worker with PCR-confirmed SARS-CoV-2 infection or an uninfected control (not recorded which). This CDR3 reads CASSLAEGPQETQYF. The CDR3 region has the DNA TGCGCCAGCAGCTTGGCGGAGGGACCTCAAGAGACCCAGTACTTC.